The 17 T cell receptor beta chains reported below all come from one sample, sequenced in a study of T cells in Graves' hyperthyroidism and ophthalmopathy. Amplification of TCR beta CDR3 regions was performed using RNA transcripts as template. HTBI primers drove first-round RT-PCR of the TCR CDR3. TCRdb itself ran the multiplex PCR reads through MiXCR, one entry per CDR3 protein. This sample has approximately 510,000 distinct CDR3 sequences, with around 21% found just once. The sequencing input was blood. These receptors were collected from a man between 18 and 35 years old with Graves' hyperthyroidism.

The J gene is TRBJ2-7, the V gene TRBV6-1; D is ambiguous. Trimming stripped 7 bases from V and 1 base from J, with 5 bases between. This CDR3 has 11 residues. Per germline, CDR1 MNHNS and CDR2 SASEGT. CDR3 residues: CASTGSYEQYF. The CDR3 DNA follows: TGTGCCAGCACAGGTTCCTACGAGCAGTACTTC.

This clonotype was counted many times. This rearrangement joins TRBV28 to TRBJ1-2; D is undetermined. CDR1 is MDHEN, CDR2 SYDVKM, per germline. CDR3 size: 12 residues. Deletions cut 6 bases from V and 5 bases from J, with 10 bases between. The CDR3 DNA reads as TGTGCCAGCAGGGGGAGCGGTTATGGCTACACCTTC. Translation gives CASRGSGYGYTF.

This clonotype was detected only a few times. The V call is TRBV11-2, the J call TRBJ1-1; tentative D call: TRBD1 (5 bases). Deletions cut 5 bases from V and 8 bases from J, with 15 bases between. The CDR3 has 13 residues. Per germline, CDR1 SGHAT and CDR2 FQNNGV. CDR3 amino acids: CASSPLVGAEAFF. CDR3 nucleotides: TGTGCCAGCAGCCCTCTGGTAGGGGCAGAAGCTTTCTTT.

This clonotype was recorded many times. The chain uses TRBV6-5 and TRBJ1-1; no reliable D call. Trimming pared 8 bases from V and 4 bases from J, leaving 8 bases between. Germline values: CDR1 MNHEY, CDR2 SVGAGI. The CDR3 loop spans 11 amino acids. DNA of the CDR3: TGTGCCAGCCTAAAGGGCACTGAAGCTTTCTTT. Protein: CASLKGTEAFF.

This chain joins TRBV19 and TRBJ1-1; the match to TRBD1 covers 7 bases. The V and J ends lost 8 bases and 0 bases, in that order; junction bases with no gene match: 15. The CDR3 runs to 17 residues. Germline loops: CDR1 LNHDA, CDR2 SQIVND (reference sequence). CDR3 sequence: CASSWGRGEYMNTEAFF. CDR3 coding DNA: TGTGCCAGTTCCTGGGGCAGGGGGGAATATATGAACACTGAAGCTTTCTTT.

This clonotype was counted many times. The rearrangement uses TRBV15 and TRBJ1-1, with D tentatively TRBD1 (6 bases). Germline lookup yields CDR1 LNHNV and CDR2 YYDKDF (reference sequence). This CDR3 is 15 amino acids long. The germline V and J ends were trimmed by 5 bases and 5 bases, with 18 bases remaining between them. The CDR3 nucleotides read TGTGCCACCAGCCCGGTCGCGGGGGCGGGAACTGAAGCTTTCTTT. It is translated as CATSPVAGAGTEAFF.

This clonotype was observed a handful of times. The chain joins TRBV7-8 to TRBJ2-2; D could derive from TRBD1 or TRBD2 (5 bases each). Between the trimmed V and J ends, which lost 5 bases and 2 bases, there was a span of 21 bases. The V gene's germline CDR1 is SGHVS and CDR2 FQNEAQ. This CDR3 contains 18 residues. DNA of the CDR3: TGTGCCAGCAGCCCGCCCCGCCGGTTTGGGGGTAACACCGGGGAGCTGTTTTTT. The encoded protein is CASSPPRRFGGNTGELFF. Based on the CDR3 plus reference TRBV7-8 and TRBJ2-2, the full variable domain is GAGVSQSPRYKVAKRGQDVALRCDPISGHVSLFWYQQALGQGPEFLTYFQNEAQLDKSGLPSDRFFAERPEGSVSTLKIQRTQQEDSAVYLCASSPPRRFGGNTGELFFGEGSRLTVL.

This clonotype was seen ten or more times. The gene calls are TRBV29-1 and TRBJ2-5; D is unresolved. The CDR3 has 13 residues. Trimming cost V 7 bases and J 6 bases, with 18 bases left between them. CDR1 SQVTM and CDR2 ANQGSEA come from the germline V gene. CDR3 nucleotides: TGCAGCGGTGGACCAGCCGAGGAAAAGACCCAGTACTTC. Translating gives CSGGPAEEKTQYF.

The CDR3 here is CASSQARTFSYEQYF. The DNA for the CDR3 is TGTGCCAGCAGCCAAGCGAGGACATTCTCCTACGAGCAGTACTTC. The genes are TRBV4-2 and TRBJ2-7; TRBD1 is a possible D gene (5 bases). From germline, CDR1 is LGHNA and CDR2 YNFKEQ. Trimming shortened V by 1 base and J by 0 bases, and 10 bases separated the two germline ends. The CDR3 consists of 15 residues.

The CDR3 DNA sequence: TGTGCCAGCGGATCCAGGGGCTCAGGGCAGCCCCAGCATTTT. Encoded protein: CASGSRGSGQPQHF. The rearrangement uses TRBV27 and TRBJ1-5, with a weak D call TRBD1 (6 bases). The CDR3 length is 14 residues. CDR1 is MNHEY, CDR2 SMNVEV, per germline (reference sequence). Trimming pared 8 bases from V and 7 bases from J, leaving 18 bases between.

The chain carries TRBV6-2 or TRBV6-3 and TRBJ1-2; D remains ambiguous. The CDR3 has 13 residues. The germline gives CDR1 MNHEY, CDR2 SVGEGT. V was pared by 8 bases and J by 3 bases, with 13 bases between. The CDR3 coding sequence is TGTGCCAGCCGTCGAAAACCAGACTATGGCTACACCTTC. Translated, it gives CASRRKPDYGYTF.

The rearrangement links TRBV3-1 to TRBJ2-7, with D possibly being TRBD1 or TRBD2 (6 bases each). The V gene's germline CDR1 is LGHDT and CDR2 YNNKEL (reference sequence). V lost 0 bases and J 3 bases, leaving 15 bases between the germline ends. CDR3 size: 16 residues. CDR3 nucleotide sequence: TGTGCCAGCAGCCAAGAGGAGGGGGGCCCCTACTACGAGCAGTACTTC. It translates to CASSQEEGGPYYEQYF.

This clonotype was seen many times. V usage is TRBV12-3 or TRBV12-4 and J usage is TRBJ1-4, with 8 positions matching TRBD1. J lost 5 bases, V lost 5 bases, and 7 bases had no gene match. This CDR3 has 15 residues. CDR3 amino acids: CASSPMDRVNEKLFF. The CDR3 nucleotides read TGTGCCAGCAGTCCTATGGACAGGGTGAATGAAAAACTGTTTTTT.

This clonotype was seen many times. This chain joins TRBV6-1 and TRBJ2-7, with D perhaps matching TRBD1 or TRBD2 (6 bases each). CDR1 and CDR2 from the germline V gene are MNHNS and SASEGT. The V gene lost 4 bases and the J gene lost 4 bases, with 20 bases spanning the gap. The CDR3 length is 16 residues. CDR3 sequence: CASSVGAQLGGYEQYF. CDR3 nucleotides: TGTGCCAGCAGTGTTGGGGCCCAATTAGGGGGGTACGAGCAGTACTTC.

As to this clonotype: A much larger clone is a single base away; this may be a read error. The chain uses TRBV3-1 and TRBJ2-5; D unresolved. In germline, CDR1 is LGHDT, CDR2 YNNKEL (reference sequence). The CDR3 extends over 12 amino acids. DNA of the CDR3: TGTGCCAGCACCCAAGTCGACGTAGAGAGGAACTTC. Protein: CASTQVDVERNF.

A few counts support this clonotype. The V gene is TRBV6-1, the J gene TRBJ1-3; the D gene is possibly TRBD1 (6 bases). Germline assignment: CDR1 MNHNS and CDR2 SASEGT. The CDR3 covers 16 residues. Trimming took off 5 bases at V and 0 bases at J, with 14 bases between the two ends. As DNA, the CDR3 is TGTGCCAGCAGTCCCGGGGGCCCTCGCTCTGGAAACACCATATATTTT. This encodes CASSPGGPRSGNTIYF.

In its sample, this clonotype was seen a few times. The chain couples TRBV20-1 to TRBJ2-5; TRBD2 matches 11 bases. After removal of 6 bases from V and 1 base from J, the junction contained 10 bases not matched to a gene. There are 16 residues in the CDR3. The germline V gene encodes CDR1 DFQATT and CDR2 SNEGSKA (reference sequence). The CDR3 nucleotides are TGCAGTGCCGATCACCCTAGCGGGGGGACCCAAGAGACCCAGTACTTC. Protein sequence: CSADHPSGGTQETQYF.